This TCR beta chain was sequenced in a study of human T cells and chemical hapten exposure. Turning to the study itself: Largely, small differences in pooled library volume made per-sample TCR yields vary.

One entry per CDR3 protein, called by TCRdb with MiXCR from the RACE reads. The table has fewer than 85,000 distinct CDR3 sequences, approximately 8.1% seen once. Time point in this sample: healthy volunteer bleed at 6 weeks. RNA extraction used unfractionated whole blood as the source of total RNA. CDR1 is MDHEN and CDR2 is SYDVKM in the germline V gene. Trimming removed 5 bases at V and 9 bases at J, with 13 bases between. There are 12 residues in the CDR3. This clonotype came up many times. The antigen remains unidentified. Study outcomes and limitations: The number of TCRs above 1 in 1000 frequency did not change after DPC sensitization.

The chain employs TRBV28 and TRBJ1-2; D gene uncertain. The specimen sequenced was whole blood. This sequence originates from a female donor in good health. Some clones in this sample may be carry-over from other donors' samples. CDR3 sequence: CASSPRQRRYTF. The CDR3 DNA is TGTGCCAGCAGTCCCCGTCAACGCCGCTACACCTTC.